Below, 25 T cell receptor beta chains from the same sample are listed, as sequenced in a study of blood T cell repertoires in COVID-19. Assay used: immunoSEQ multiplex PCR; TCRdb lists only in-frame clones, some missing. The sample holds about 390,000 clones, about 86% seen once. The sequenced sample consisted of PBMCs or T cells enriched from blood (not recorded which). The receptors here all came from a woman aged 45-65 years who had recovered from COVID-19.

This rearrangement joins TRBV7-9 to TRBJ1-5; no reliable D call. CDR3 length: 13 residues. Germline CDR1 reads SEHNR; CDR2 reads FQNEAQ (reference sequence). Trimming pared 5 bases from V and 5 bases from J, leaving 10 bases between. The CDR3: CASSAGLHQPQHF. Here the CDR3 DNA reads TGTGCCAGCAGCGCAGGTTTGCATCAGCCCCAGCATTTT. Together with reference TRBV7-9 and TRBJ1-5, the CDR3 gives the full variable domain: DTGVSQNPRHKITKRGQNVTFRCDPISEHNRLYWYRQTLGQGPEFLTYFQNEAQLEKSRLLSDRFSAERPKGSFSTLEIQRTEQGDSAMYLCASSAGLHQPQHFGDGTRLSIL.

This clone was found a few times. The J gene is TRBJ1-2, the V gene TRBV6-6; no reliable D call. CDR3 length equals 16 residues. The V gene's germline CDR1 is MNHNY and CDR2 SVGAGI (reference sequence). Trimming shortened V by 2 bases and J by 2 bases, and 15 bases separated the two germline ends. The CDR3 sequence: CASSYPAQVGNYGYTF. CDR3 sequence (DNA): TGTGCCAGCAGTTACCCCGCCCAGGTCGGAAACTATGGCTACACCTTC.

The chain couples TRBV9 to TRBJ1-6; 8 positions agree with TRBD1. The CDR3 loop spans 15 amino acids. CDR1 is SGDLS, CDR2 YYNGEE, per germline. Trimming removed 4 bases from V and 7 bases from J; junction bases left unmatched: 7. Here the CDR3 DNA reads TGTGCCAGCAGCACCTCGACAGGGGTAAATTCACCCCTCCACTTT. It is translated as CASSTSTGVNSPLHF.

V is TRBV5-6 and J is TRBJ1-1; unclear D gene. The CDR3 is 12 amino acids. Trimming removed 2 bases from V and 4 bases from J, with 6 bases in between. CDR1 is SGHDT, CDR2 YYEEEE, per germline. CDR3 sequence: CASSLSSTEAFF. CDR3 in DNA: TGTGCCAGCAGCTTATCCAGCACTGAAGCTTTCTTT.

The rearrangement uses TRBV29-1 and TRBJ1-1, with D possibly TRBD1 on 6 matching bases. This CDR3 has 13 amino acids. Trimming took off 7 bases at V and 1 base at J, with 13 bases between the two ends. Germline V gene data show CDR1 as SQVTM and CDR2 as ANQGSEA. DNA of the CDR3: TGCAGCGCAGGCAGACAGGAGAACACTGAAGCTTTCTTT. Encoded protein: CSAGRQENTEAFF.

The J gene is TRBJ2-6, the V gene TRBV10-3; tentative D call: TRBD1 (6 bases). The germline V gene encodes CDR1 ENHRY and CDR2 SYGVKD. The CDR3 sequence is 17 residues long. The ends were cut back, 7 bases at V and 0 bases at J, with 16 bases in the middle. The CDR3 nucleotides read TGTGCCATCAAAGCCGACTTACAGGGCTCTGGGGCCAACGTCCTGACTTTC. This encodes CAIKADLQGSGANVLTF.

The rearrangement joins TRBV10-3 to TRBJ2-5, with TRBD2 matching over 8 bases. CDR1 ENHRY and CDR2 SYGVKD come from the germline V gene. V dropped 1 base and J dropped 6; count of bases not matched to a gene: 4. This CDR3 comprises 14 residues. The CDR3, as DNA: TGTGCCATCAGTGAGTTGGCGGGGGGCAAGACCCAGTACTTC. Translated, it gives CAISELAGGKTQYF.

V is TRBV28 and J is TRBJ2-4; 8 bases agree with TRBD1. After removal of 6 bases from V and 5 bases from J, the junction contained 6 bases not matched to a gene. Per germline, CDR1 MDHEN and CDR2 SYDVKM. This CDR3 region has 14 residues. CDR3 loop: CASSSGGAENIQYF. In DNA, the CDR3 is TGTGCCAGCAGCTCAGGGGGCGCGGAAAACATTCAGTACTTC.

The CDR3 sequence: CASRRDRDRTGELFF. The DNA of the CDR3 is TGTGCCAGCAGAAGGGACAGGGATCGCACCGGGGAGCTGTTTTTT. J is TRBJ2-2 and V is TRBV6-5; 9 bases are shared with TRBD1. Germline V gene data show CDR1 as MNHEY and CDR2 as SVGAGI. V shed 6 bases, J shed 4 bases, and the junction held 6 bases outside the gene matches. The CDR3 covers 15 residues.

The gene calls are TRBV7-8 and TRBJ2-5; 12 nucleotides agree with TRBD2. Germline loops: CDR1 SGHVS, CDR2 FQNEAQ. J was trimmed by 2 bases and V by 5 bases; bases with no gene match: 6. CDR3 length: 16 amino acids. The CDR3 DNA follows: TGTGCCAGCAGCCCGAGACTAGCGGGGGCGCAAGAGACCCAGTACTTC. Translating gives CASSPRLAGAQETQYF.

This clone was recorded once. The chain combines TRBV7-3 with TRBJ2-3; D unresolved. This CDR3 has 16 amino acids. V lost 4 bases, J lost 0 bases, and 14 bases lay in between. The germline gives CDR1 SGHTA, CDR2 FQGTGA. CDR3 region: CASSSGRDPSTDTQYF. CDR3 DNA: TGTGCCAGCAGCTCTGGGCGTGATCCTAGCACAGATACGCAGTATTTT.

This chain joins TRBV7-2 and TRBJ2-1, with 8 nucleotides matching TRBD1. This CDR3 contains 15 residues. Losses at the gene ends were 1 base for V and 5 bases for J; bases not matched to a gene: 4. CDR1 is SGHTA and CDR2 is FQGNSA in the germline V gene. CDR3 amino acids: CASSLGQGANNEQFF. The CDR3 DNA sequence: TGTGCCAGCAGCTTAGGGCAGGGGGCAAACAATGAGCAGTTCTTC.

This clone was observed once. The chain couples TRBV9 to TRBJ1-2; D is uncertain. Germline V gives CDR1 SGDLS, CDR2 YYNGEE. With 4 bases removed from V and 5 bases from J, the gap between germline ends came to 9 bases. The CDR3 has 12 amino acids. CDR3 sequence: CASSSSLYGYTF. The DNA for the CDR3 is TGTGCCAGCAGCTCCTCTCTTTATGGCTACACCTTC.

The rearrangement links TRBV11-2 to TRBJ2-3, with TRBD1 as a possible D gene (5 bases). V was cut by 0 bases and J by 2 bases, with 9 bases left in between. This CDR3 spans 15 amino acids. Germline CDR1 is SGHAT and CDR2 is FQNNGV. The CDR3 spells CASSLDTGPTDTQYF. CDR3 coding DNA: TGTGCCAGCAGCTTAGATACAGGACCCACAGATACGCAGTATTTT.

The chain combines TRBV19 with TRBJ1-1; D might be TRBD1 (5 bases). Germline values: CDR1 LNHDA, CDR2 SQIVND (reference sequence). This CDR3 has 13 residues. The V end lost 5 bases, the J end lost 4 bases, and 11 bases lay between the germline ends. The DNA for the CDR3 is TGTGCCAGTAGTGGCGGGACGGGCACTGAAGCTTTCTTT. This encodes CASSGGTGTEAFF.

This chain's CDR3 is CASSRDREAFF. The CDR3, as DNA: TGTGCCAGTAGTCGGGACAGAGAAGCTTTCTTT. This sequence joins TRBV19 and TRBJ1-1, with 7 bases matching TRBD1. This CDR3 spans 11 amino acids. The J segment lost 8 bases and the V segment lost 5 bases, leaving 2 bases of the junction unmatched. Germline V CDR1 and CDR2: LNHDA, SQIVND (reference sequence).

Only one count was recorded for this clone. This sequence joins TRBV28 and TRBJ2-5; TRBD1 is a possible D gene (5 bases). The CDR3 covers 13 residues. Trimming removed 3 bases from V and 3 bases from J, with 8 bases in between. Germline V CDR1 and CDR2: MDHEN, SYDVKM. As DNA, the CDR3 is TGTGCCAGCAGTTTGGGGCAGGAAGAGACCCAGTACTTC. It codes for CASSLGQEETQYF.

The chain combines TRBV19 with TRBJ1-1, with TRBD1 matching over 10 bases. The germline V gene has CDR1 LNHDA and CDR2 SQIVND (reference sequence). This CDR3 is 15 amino acids long. Unmatched junction bases numbered 8, after V lost 5 bases and J lost 5 bases. The CDR3 loop is CASSGTGVGNTEAFF. CDR3 DNA sequence: TGTGCCAGTAGTGGGACAGGGGTGGGCAATACTGAAGCTTTCTTT.

The V and J genes are TRBV5-5 and TRBJ1-1, with a possible D match to TRBD1 (6 bases). V was pared by 0 bases and J by 6 bases, with 15 bases between. The CDR3 consists of 15 residues. Germline CDR1 and CDR2: SGHKS and YYEKEE (reference sequence). The CDR3 nucleotides are TGTGCCAGCAGCTTGGACTGGGCCAGGGGTCCTGAAGCTTTCTTT. It translates to CASSLDWARGPEAFF.

The V call is TRBV11-1, the J call TRBJ2-1, with TRBD1 as a possible D gene (6 bases). Trimming pared 3 bases from V and 4 bases from J, leaving 13 bases between. This CDR3 has 15 amino acids. Germline V gene sequence: CDR1 SGHAT, CDR2 FQDESV (reference sequence). The CDR3 loop is CASSLRQATYNEQFF. In DNA form, the CDR3 reads TGTGCCAGCAGCTTGAGACAGGCTACTTACAATGAGCAGTTCTTC.

V gene TRBV19 combines with J gene TRBJ1-2; D is uncertain. V was cut by 3 bases and J by 3 bases, with 17 bases left in between. There are 16 residues in the CDR3. CDR1 is LNHDA, CDR2 SQIVND, per germline (reference sequence). CDR3 sequence reads: CASSMDPNRRDYGYTF. CDR3 coding DNA: TGTGCCAGTAGTATGGACCCGAATCGGCGGGACTATGGCTACACCTTC.

This sequence joins TRBV5-6 and TRBJ2-3, with 8 bases lining up with TRBD2. This CDR3 comprises 16 residues. The ends lost 2 bases at V and 4 bases at J; junction bases unmatched: 9. Germline V gene lookup returns CDR1 SGHDT and CDR2 YYEEEE. The CDR3: CASSFFDREGADTQYF. The CDR3 DNA reads TGTGCCAGCAGCTTTTTCGATCGGGAGGGCGCAGATACGCAGTATTTT.

The rearrangement joins TRBV27 to TRBJ1-5; 7 nucleotides agree with TRBD1. Germline lookup yields CDR1 MNHEY and CDR2 SMNVEV (reference sequence). The CDR3 runs 14 residues. Losses at the gene ends were 10 bases for V and 0 bases for J; bases not matched to a gene: 6. CDR3 DNA: TGTGCCACCGCGACAGGGTCTAGCAATCAGCCCCAGCATTTT. Encoded protein: CATATGSSNQPQHF.

This clone appeared a single time. The sample carries other DNA sequences with the same CDR3. For the CDR3, the DNA is TGCGCCAGCAGCCCGACAGGGTCTCATGGCTACACCTTC. Encoded protein: CASSPTGSHGYTF. The chain joins TRBV5-1 to TRBJ1-2; 7 positions match TRBD1. This CDR3 is built from 13 residues. Germline loops: CDR1 SGHRS, CDR2 YFSETQ. V lost 4 bases, J lost 6 bases, and 6 bases stayed unmatched.

J is TRBJ1-1 and V is TRBV5-4; D is perhaps TRBD1 (5 bases). The CDR3 contains 14 residues. CDR1 and CDR2 from the germline V gene are SGHNT and YYREEE (reference sequence). V lost 5 bases and J 0 bases, leaving 11 bases between the germline ends. CDR3 sequence (DNA): TGTGCCAGCAGTCTACAGGTTATGAACACTGAAGCTTTCTTT. Amino acid sequence: CASSLQVMNTEAFF.